This entry lists 21 T cell receptor beta chains sequenced from one sample in a study of siplizumab effects on memory and regulatory T cells. This table comes from immunoSEQ multiplex PCR, and its TCRdb copy is limited to in-frame clones, with some not included. The sample carries about 72,000 clones, 75% to 95% recorded once. The sample comprised CD8+ T cells sorted from blood. The origin of the receptors is a human donor in good health.

This clone was picked up one time. This chain joins TRBV27 and TRBJ2-7; either TRBD1 or TRBD2 may supply D (6 bases each). The CDR3 has 16 amino acids. The ends were cut back, 6 bases at V and 6 bases at J, with 24 bases in the middle. CDR1 and CDR2 from the germline V gene are MNHEY and SMNVEV (reference sequence). This CDR3 reads CASSPIYSGAGVEQYF. CDR3 sequence (DNA): TGTGCCAGCAGCCCGATCTACTCGGGGGCAGGGGTCGAGCAGTACTTC.

The chain has TRBV5-6 and TRBJ2-1; a possible D gene is TRBD1 (5 bases). The CDR3 spans 14 residues. Germline CDR1 is SGHDT and CDR2 is YYEEEE. Trimming shortened V by 0 bases and J by 2 bases, and 6 bases separated the two germline ends. CDR3 amino acids: CASSLGQTYNEQFF. The CDR3 DNA follows: TGTGCCAGCAGCTTGGGACAGACCTACAATGAGCAGTTCTTC. Based on the CDR3 plus reference TRBV5-6 and TRBJ2-1, the full variable domain is DAGVTQSPTHLIKTRGQQVTLRCSPKSGHDTVSWYQQALGQGPQFIFQYYEEEERQRGNFPDRFSGHQFPNYSSELNVNALLLGDSALYLCASSLGQTYNEQFFGPGTRLTVL.

The rearrangement joins TRBV5-4 to TRBJ2-3, with a weak D call TRBD2 (5 bases). The V end was cut by 0 bases, the J end by 3 bases, with 17 bases between. The CDR3 is made up of 17 amino acids. Germline V gene lookup returns CDR1 SGHNT and CDR2 YYREEE (reference sequence). The CDR3 loop is CASSLAPGSLETDTQYF. Written as DNA, the CDR3 is TGTGCCAGCAGCTTGGCACCGGGGAGCTTAGAGACAGATACGCAGTATTTT.

This chain links TRBV5-6 with TRBJ2-7, with 8 bases lining up with TRBD1. The V gene end was trimmed by 6 bases and the J gene end by 4 bases; junction bases not matched to a gene: 9. Per germline, CDR1 SGHDT and CDR2 YYEEEE. The CDR3 sequence is 14 residues long. The CDR3 sequence: CASTGPGQVYEQYF. The CDR3 nucleotides read TGTGCCAGCACGGGGCCGGGACAGGTTTACGAGCAGTACTTC.

CDR3 sequence: CASSLGGLALTGELFF. CDR3 bases: TGTGCCAGCAGCTTGGGCGGACTAGCCCTCACCGGGGAGCTGTTTTTT. This chain joins TRBV11-2 and TRBJ2-2; TRBD2 aligns across 8 bases. Germline CDR1 is SGHAT and CDR2 is FQNNGV. The CDR3 spans 16 residues. The junction had 7 bases not matched to a gene; V was cut back by 3 bases and J by 4 bases.

The rearrangement links TRBV6-5 to TRBJ2-1, with a weak D call TRBD2 (6 bases). The CDR3 contains 14 residues. The V gene lost 5 bases and the J gene lost 6 bases, with 14 bases spanning the gap. Germline-derived CDR1 and CDR2 are MNHEY and SVGAGI. The CDR3 sequence: CASSMAGIRNEQFF. The CDR3 nucleotides are TGTGCCAGCAGTATGGCGGGAATCCGCAATGAGCAGTTCTTC.

The V and J genes are TRBV9 and TRBJ2-7; TRBD1 aligns across 10 bases. In germline, CDR1 is SGDLS, CDR2 YYNGEE. V shed 0 bases, J shed 2 bases, and the junction held 2 bases outside the gene matches. This CDR3 contains 15 residues. CDR3: CASSVGGQGPYEQYF. CDR3 DNA sequence: TGTGCCAGCAGCGTAGGGGGACAGGGGCCCTACGAGCAGTACTTC.

V usage is TRBV7-9 and J usage is TRBJ1-6, with 9 bases fitting TRBD1. Germline trimming cut 3 bases from V and 0 bases from J; bases unmatched to any gene: 6. Germline V lookup: CDR1 SEHNR, CDR2 FQNEAQ (reference sequence). CDR3 length: 18 amino acids. CDR3 DNA sequence: TGTGCCAGCAGCTTTGGGACAGGGCCTCACTCCTATAATTCACCCCTCCACTTT. It is translated as CASSFGTGPHSYNSPLHF.

The CDR3 loop is CASSLLYQGPYGYTF. CDR3 bases: TGCGCCAGCAGCCTACTATACCAGGGACCCTATGGCTACACCTTC. The chain links TRBV4-1 to TRBJ1-2, with a tentative D call TRBD1 (5 bases). The CDR3 is made up of 15 amino acids. Trimming removed 4 bases from V and 4 bases from J, with 16 bases in between. The V gene's germline CDR1 is MGHRA and CDR2 YSYEKL.

This clone was detected a few times. V gene TRBV29-1 combines with J gene TRBJ1-1; D is ambiguous. Germline CDR1 reads SQVTM; CDR2 reads ANQGSEA. CDR3 length: 12 amino acids. Trimming pared 0 bases from V and 6 bases from J, leaving 8 bases between. CDR3 region: CSVEDIEAEAFF. The CDR3 DNA follows: TGCAGCGTTGAAGATATAGAGGCTGAAGCTTTCTTT.

The V call is TRBV19, the J call TRBJ2-1; no clear D gene. The CDR3 has 15 residues. In germline, CDR1 is LNHDA, CDR2 SQIVND (reference sequence). V was shortened by 5 bases and J by 7 bases, with 18 bases between the two germline ends. CDR3 sequence: CASSLWSRDTNEQFF. The DNA for the CDR3 is TGTGCCAGTAGTCTGTGGAGTCGAGACACGAATGAGCAGTTCTTC. The variable domain in full, with the rest retrieved from reference TRBV19 and TRBJ2-1, is DGGITQSPKYLFRKEGQNVTLSCEQNLNHDAMYWYRQDPGQGLRLIYYSQIVNDFQKGDIAEGYSVSREKKESFPLTVTSAQKNPTAFYLCASSLWSRDTNEQFFGPGTRLTVL.

This chain joins TRBV11-2 and TRBJ2-1, with D unclear. Trimming cost V 1 base and J 9 bases, with 13 bases left between them. The germline V gene encodes CDR1 SGHAT and CDR2 FQNNGV. The CDR3 is 14 residues long. The CDR3 spells CASSLVDPVREQFF. CDR3 sequence (DNA): TGTGCCAGCAGCTTAGTCGACCCAGTCCGTGAGCAGTTCTTC.

This chain joins TRBV25-1 and TRBJ2-1; possible D gene TRBD1, 6 bases. V was cut by 6 bases and J by 12 bases, with 12 bases left in between. The CDR3 has 11 residues. Germline assignment: CDR1 MGHDK and CDR2 SYGVNS. Here the CDR3 reads CASSDPRGQFF. The DNA for the CDR3 is TGTGCCAGCAGCGACCCCAGGGGGCAGTTCTTC.

CDR3: CASSLGRDSYEQYF. The CDR3 region has the DNA TGTGCCAGCAGCTTGGGCAGGGACTCCTACGAGCAGTACTTC. This sequence joins TRBV5-6 and TRBJ2-7, with D perhaps TRBD1 (5 bases). CDR1 SGHDT and CDR2 YYEEEE come from the germline V gene. Trimming shortened V by 0 bases and J by 0 bases, and 7 bases separated the two germline ends. This CDR3 is built from 14 residues.

The V and J genes are TRBV7-9 and TRBJ1-2; D not certain. The CDR3 is made up of 11 amino acids. Germline V gives CDR1 SEHNR, CDR2 FQNEAQ (reference sequence). The V end was cut by 1 base, the J end by 6 bases, with 3 bases between. Written as DNA, the CDR3 is TGTGCCAGCAGCTTAGTAGATGGCTACACCTTC. Translating gives CASSLVDGYTF.

This rearrangement joins TRBV29-1 to TRBJ1-2; 7 bases are a match to TRBD1. The CDR3 covers 11 residues. Germline-derived CDR1 and CDR2 are SQVTM and ANQGSEA. V lost 6 bases and J lost 7; bases outside the gene matches: 5. CDR3 in amino acids: CSVVTGVGYTF. The DNA of the CDR3 is TGCAGCGTCGTTACAGGGGTTGGCTACACCTTC.

This chain uses TRBV5-4 with TRBJ2-5; 7 nucleotides match TRBD2. The CDR3 spans 15 residues. Trimming took 2 bases from V and 9 from J; bases not matched to a gene: 13. Germline V gene sequence: CDR1 SGHNT, CDR2 YYREEE (reference sequence). The DNA for the CDR3 is TGTGCCAGCAGCTTAGATCCTAACTTGGGAGGGGCCCAGTACTTC. Its translation is CASSLDPNLGGAQYF.

J is TRBJ1-1 and V is TRBV4-1; D ambiguous. The germline gives CDR1 MGHRA, CDR2 YSYEKL. With 0 bases removed from V and 3 bases from J, the gap between germline ends came to 14 bases. The CDR3 extends over 16 amino acids. The CDR3 nucleotides are TGCGCCAGCAGCCAAGATTTCGACGAGGGCTACACTGAAGCTTTCTTT. This translates into CASSQDFDEGYTEAFF.

CDR3 sequence: CASSESGRQSYNEQFF. The CDR3 DNA reads TGCGCCAGCAGTGAGAGCGGGAGGCAATCCTACAATGAGCAGTTCTTC. The V call is TRBV10-1, the J call TRBJ2-1; 9 nucleotides line up with TRBD2. J gave up 1 base and V 2 bases, and 3 bases lay outside the gene matches. From germline, CDR1 is WNHNN and CDR2 SYGVQD (reference sequence). The length of the CDR3 is 16 residues.

The CDR3 coding sequence is TGTGCCAGCACAGTATATAGCAATCAGCCCCAGCATTTT. Residues: CASTVYSNQPQHF. The chain links TRBV19 to TRBJ1-5; the D is unclear. V was clipped by 9 bases and J by 0 bases, with 9 bases between them. This CDR3 has 13 amino acids. Germline values: CDR1 LNHDA, CDR2 SQIVND (reference sequence).

Details on this clone: At one end, the junction sequence differs from germline, possibly due to a read error. At the DNA level, this CDR3 is encoded by other sequences in the same sample as well. The gene calls are TRBV27 and TRBJ1-2; no firm D call. This CDR3 region has 13 residues. Germline values: CDR1 MNHEY, CDR2 SMNVEV (reference sequence). The CDR3 DNA follows: TGTGCCAGCAGTTTAGGGAGTAACTACGGCTACACCTTC. It is translated as CASSLGSNYGYTF.